This T cell receptor (beta chain) was documented in a study of shared clonotypes between healthy human individuals. Replicate PCRs run on unsorted PBMC used 250 to 300 ng DNA, which was 30,000 or so T cell genomes. Using immunoSEQ multiplex PCR, the repertoire was profiled, and TCRdb retains in-frame clones only, with some absent. Found here are some 530,000 clones, over 70% of them singletons; the top ten hold more than 9.5%. The receptor was isolated from a woman in her thirties or forties in good health. Some clones in this sample may be carry-over from other donors' samples. Sequencing was carried out using PBMCs.

CDR3 protein: CASSLGGATGTYEQYF. The CDR3 nucleotides read TGTGCCAGCAGCTTAGGGGGGGCCACAGGAACCTACGAGCAGTACTTC. V and J are TRBV13 and TRBJ2-7; possible D gene TRBD1, 6 bases. Trimming took 0 bases from V and 2 from J, leaving 14 bases between them. The germline gives CDR1 PRHDT, CDR2 FYEKMQ (reference sequence). The length of the CDR3 is 16 residues. The variable domain in full, completed from reference TRBV13 and TRBJ2-7, reads AAGVIQSPRHLIKEKRETATLKCYPIPRHDTVYWYQQGPGQDPQFLISFYEKMQSDKGSIPDRFSAQQFSDYHSELNMSSLELGDSALYFCASSLGGATGTYEQYFGPGTRLTVT.